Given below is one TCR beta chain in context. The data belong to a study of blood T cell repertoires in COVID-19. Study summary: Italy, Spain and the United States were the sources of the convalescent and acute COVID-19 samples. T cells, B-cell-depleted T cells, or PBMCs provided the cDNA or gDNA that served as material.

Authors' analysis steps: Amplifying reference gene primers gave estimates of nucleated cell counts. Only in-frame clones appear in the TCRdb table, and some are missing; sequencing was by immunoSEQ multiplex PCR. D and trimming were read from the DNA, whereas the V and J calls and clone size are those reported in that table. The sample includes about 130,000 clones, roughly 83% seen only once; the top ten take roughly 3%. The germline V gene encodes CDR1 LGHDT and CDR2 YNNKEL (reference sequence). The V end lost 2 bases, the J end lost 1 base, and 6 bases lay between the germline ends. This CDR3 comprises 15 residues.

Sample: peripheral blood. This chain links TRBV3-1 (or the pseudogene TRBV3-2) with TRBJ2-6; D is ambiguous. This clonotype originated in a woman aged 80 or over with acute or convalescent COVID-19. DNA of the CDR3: TGTGCCAGCAGCCAAAGCTGGTCTGGGGCCAACGTCCTGACTTTC. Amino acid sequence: CASSQSWSGANVLTF.